One sample yielded the 21 T cell receptor beta chains listed below, sequenced in a study of blood T cell repertoires in COVID-19. Libraries were prepared by immunoSEQ multiplex PCR; TCRdb keeps only in-frame clonotypes and omits some of them. Seen here are 300,000 to 400,000 clones, approximately 88% observed once, and the top ten hold roughly 5.3%. The specimen sequenced was PBMCs or T cells enriched from blood (not recorded which). The receptor set was obtained from a man aged 55 to 70 who had recovered from COVID-19.

The genes are TRBV29-1 and TRBJ1-1; 9 positions agree with TRBD1. Trimming cost V 5 bases and J 2 bases; bases outside gene matches: 9. The CDR3 runs 15 residues. The germline V gene has CDR1 SQVTM and CDR2 ANQGSEA. The CDR3 region is CSVNRDRVSNTEAFF. The CDR3 DNA follows: TGCAGCGTTAACCGGGACAGGGTATCTAACACTGAAGCTTTCTTT. The full variable domain, completed using reference TRBV29-1 and TRBJ1-1, is SAVISQKPSRDICQRGTSLTIQCQVDSQVTMMFWYRQQPGQSLTLIATANQGSEATYESGFVIDKFPISRPNLTFSTLTVSNMSPEDSSIYLCSVNRDRVSNTEAFFGQGTRLTVV.

This chain links TRBV6-6 with TRBJ1-2; D gene uncertain. Germline V CDR1 and CDR2: MNHNY, SVGAGI (reference sequence). This CDR3 has 12 amino acids. Trimming removed 4 bases at V and 5 bases at J, with 8 bases between. The CDR3 is CASSLGGYGYTF. The CDR3 DNA sequence: TGTGCCAGCAGTTTAGGCGGGTATGGCTACACCTTC.

Only a few counts were recorded for this clone. CDR3 amino acids: CASSFPGTGAYEQYF. CDR3 in DNA: TGTGCCAGCAGTTTCCCCGGGACAGGGGCCTACGAGCAGTACTTC. This rearrangement joins TRBV28 to TRBJ2-7; 10 bases are shared with TRBD1. Per the germline V gene, CDR1 is MDHEN and CDR2 is SYDVKM. With 3 bases clipped from V and 2 bases from J, the junction kept 4 bases outside the gene matches. The CDR3 extends over 15 amino acids.

V is TRBV19 and J is TRBJ2-7; 16 bases map to TRBD2. The CDR3 sequence is 16 residues long. V was clipped by 5 bases and J by 2 bases; unmatched bases: 3. Germline-derived CDR1 and CDR2 are LNHDA and SQIVND (reference sequence). The CDR3: CASSAGTSGRAYEQYF. In DNA form, the CDR3 reads TGTGCCAGTAGTGCCGGGACTAGCGGGAGGGCCTACGAGCAGTACTTC.

The chain employs TRBV9 and TRBJ2-3, with 7 nucleotides matching TRBD2. The CDR3 extends over 16 amino acids. Looked up from germline, CDR1 is SGDLS and CDR2 is YYNGEE. The V gene end was trimmed by 6 bases and the J gene end by 6 bases; junction bases not matched to a gene: 16. The CDR3 here is CASTLGISGPQDTQYF. CDR3 bases: TGTGCCAGCACTCTAGGAATTAGCGGGCCTCAGGATACGCAGTATTTT.

The chain uses TRBV19 and TRBJ1-4; 8 bases fit TRBD1. The CDR3 spans 15 residues. The V gene's germline CDR1 is LNHDA and CDR2 SQIVND (reference sequence). The V and J ends lost 6 bases and 4 bases, in that order; junction bases with no gene match: 7. This CDR3 is CASSPGTGVNEKLFF. The CDR3 region has the DNA TGTGCCAGTAGCCCCGGGACAGGAGTTAATGAAAAACTGTTTTTT.

The chain recombines TRBV28 with TRBJ1-4; TRBD1 matches 12 bases. Germline loops: CDR1 MDHEN, CDR2 SYDVKM. V trimming: 5 bases; J trimming: 7 bases; junction bases outside the gene matches: 5. This CDR3 region has 15 residues. In DNA form, the CDR3 reads TGTGCCAGCAGTGGGACAGGGGGCCCCCGTGAAAAACTGTTTTTT. Translating it yields CASSGTGGPREKLFF.

The rearrangement uses TRBV4-2 and TRBJ1-2, with unresolved D. V shed 4 bases and J shed 1 base, with 19 bases lying between them. The V gene's germline CDR1 is LGHNA and CDR2 YNFKEQ. The CDR3 runs 17 residues. CDR3 sequence reads: CASSPLGSLGDNYGYTF. CDR3 DNA: TGTGCCAGCAGCCCACTCGGTTCTCTAGGCGATAACTATGGCTACACCTTC.

The rearrangement uses TRBV7-2 and TRBJ2-5, with 14 nucleotides matching TRBD2. The trim removed 5 bases at V and 9 bases at J, leaving 8 bases unmatched. The CDR3 runs to 15 residues. Germline CDR1 is SGHTA and CDR2 is FQGNSA. The CDR3 DNA is TGTGCCAGCAGCCCGGGGACTAGCGGGAGCCGGGCCCAGTACTTC. Encoded protein: CASSPGTSGSRAQYF.

The CDR3 nucleotides are TGTGCCAGCAGTTACCACGGAGGAAACTATGGCTACACCTTC. Protein: CASSYHGGNYGYTF. The chain joins TRBV6-5 to TRBJ1-2; D gene uncertain. The CDR3 spans 14 residues. Germline V gene lookup returns CDR1 MNHEY and CDR2 SVGAGI. The V end was cut by 2 bases, the J end by 2 bases, with 9 bases between.

The chain couples TRBV2 to TRBJ1-4, with 7 positions matching TRBD1. In germline, CDR1 is SNHLY, CDR2 FYNNEI. V lost 3 bases to trimming and J lost 7 bases; unmatched junction nucleotides: 2. The CDR3 is 13 residues long. In DNA form, the CDR3 reads TGTGCCAGCAGTGAGGAGGGGGCTGAAAAACTGTTTTTT. This translates into CASSEEGAEKLFF.

Note on this clone: The junction differs from germline at one of its ends, possibly a read error. This rearrangement joins TRBV28 to TRBJ2-2, with D hard to call. Germline CDR1 is MDHEN and CDR2 is SYDVKM. The CDR3 runs to 12 residues. This chain's CDR3 is CTSINTIGELFF. CDR3 in DNA: TGTACCAGCATTAACACTATCGGGGAGCTGTTTTTT. Complete variable domain (other parts from reference TRBV28 and TRBJ2-2): DVKVTQSSRYLVKRTGEKVFLECVQDMDHENMFWYRQDPGLGLRLIYFSYDVKMKEKGDIPEGYSVSREKKERFSLILESASTNQTSMYLCTSINTIGELFFGEGSRLTVL.

This sequence joins TRBV5-1 and TRBJ2-5; tentative D call: TRBD2 (5 bases). CDR3 size: 14 residues. The germline V gene has CDR1 SGHRS and CDR2 YFSETQ. V lost 0 bases to trimming and J lost 3 bases, with 9 bases between them. CDR3 bases: TGCGCCAGCAGCTTGGGGCCGGGAAAAGAGACCCAGTACTTC. This sequence encodes CASSLGPGKETQYF.

This sequence joins TRBV2 and TRBJ1-5, with TRBD1 matching 8 bases. This CDR3 comprises 16 residues. The V gene's germline CDR1 is SNHLY and CDR2 FYNNEI. The junction had 9 bases not matched to a gene; V was cut back by 7 bases and J by 1 base. The CDR3 sequence is CASTEQGVGSNQPQHF. The CDR3 coding sequence is TGTGCCAGCACGGAACAGGGGGTGGGGAGCAATCAGCCCCAGCATTTT. Full variable domain (remainder filled in from reference TRBV2 and TRBJ1-5): EPEVTQTPSHQVTQMGQEVILRCVPISNHLYFYWYRQILGQKVEFLVSFYNNEISEKSEIFDDQFSVERPDGSNFTLKIRSTKLEDSAMYFCASTEQGVGSNQPQHFGDGTRLSIL.

The chain combines TRBV11-3 with TRBJ2-5; D is uncertain. Between the trimmed V and J ends, which lost 4 bases and 2 bases, there was a span of 8 bases. Germline V gene data show CDR1 as SGHNT and CDR2 as YENEEA. The CDR3 is 13 amino acids. The CDR3 here is CASSYSRQETQYF. CDR3 bases: TGTGCCAGCAGCTACAGCCGGCAAGAGACCCAGTACTTC. The full variable domain, rest sourced from reference TRBV11-3 and TRBJ2-5, is EAGVVQSPRYKIIEKKQPVAFWCNPISGHNTLYWYLQNLGQGPELLIRYENEEAVDDSQLPKDRFSAERLKGVDSTLKIQPAELGDSAVYLCASSYSRQETQYFGPGTRLLVL.

The rearrangement uses TRBV3-1 (or the pseudogene TRBV3-2) and TRBJ1-2; 8 bases fit TRBD1. The CDR3 sequence is 14 residues long. Germline-derived CDR1 and CDR2 are LGHDT and YNNKEL (reference sequence). J was trimmed by 1 base and V by 5 bases; bases with no gene match: 3. CDR3 DNA: TGTGCCAGCAGCTCTGGACAGGGTAACTATGGCTACACCTTC. Translation gives CASSSGQGNYGYTF.

The chain joins TRBV9 to TRBJ2-2, with TRBD2 matching 7 bases. Germline V gene lookup returns CDR1 SGDLS and CDR2 YYNGEE. The CDR3 runs 16 residues. V shed 0 bases and J 4 bases; nucleotides not matched to a gene: 6. The CDR3 bases are TGTGCCAGCAGCGTAGTCCCAGCGGGATTCACCGGGGAGCTGTTTTTT. Protein sequence: CASSVVPAGFTGELFF.

The J gene is TRBJ1-1, the V gene TRBV18, with D uncertain. CDR3 length equals 13 residues. The germline gives CDR1 KGHSH, CDR2 LQKENI. Trimming took 6 bases from V and 1 from J, leaving 9 bases between them. The CDR3 is CASSPLRNTEAFF. The CDR3 DNA follows: TGTGCCAGCTCTCCCCTGAGGAACACTGAAGCTTTCTTT.

This chain links TRBV6-4 with TRBJ1-1; D might be TRBD1 (6 bases). From germline, CDR1 is MRHNA and CDR2 SNTAGT. The CDR3 covers 14 residues. V was shortened by 6 bases and J by 5 bases, with 16 bases between the two germline ends. This chain's CDR3 is CASSVGPGVTEAFF. The CDR3 coding sequence is TGTGCCAGCAGCGTAGGACCAGGGGTTACTGAAGCTTTCTTT.

The gene calls are TRBV18 and TRBJ1-4, with D perhaps TRBD1 (6 bases). The length of the CDR3 is 15 residues. From germline, CDR1 is KGHSH and CDR2 LQKENI. Between the trimmed V and J ends, which lost 0 bases and 7 bases, there was a span of 12 bases. The CDR3 loop is CASSPPQGRGEKLFF. CDR3 DNA sequence: TGTGCCAGCTCACCACCGCAGGGGAGGGGTGAAAAACTGTTTTTT.

A few counts support this clone. This chain connects TRBV28 to TRBJ1-1, with D perhaps TRBD1 (5 bases). V dropped 4 bases and J dropped 13 bases, with 13 bases sitting between them. Germline V gene lookup returns CDR1 MDHEN and CDR2 SYDVKM. This CDR3 contains 11 residues. CDR3 loop: CASSSGFTGFF. In DNA, the CDR3 is TGTGCCAGCAGTTCTGGTTTTACAGGTTTCTTT.